This T cell receptor beta chain is from a study of CD8 T cells in ankylosing spondylitis. Study-wide points: Several of the motif variants were reported before in synovial fluid and blood from reactive arthritis. For ankylosing spondylitis blood, a TCR beta motif of about 8 highly homologous variants appeared characteristic. Matched synovial fluid from ankylosing spondylitis patients was reported to be enriched for disease-linked clones.

This clonotype came up a few times. The antigen remains unidentified. TCR beta libraries were made by quantitative 5'-RACE with molecular barcodes. TCRdb redid the calling of the 5' RACE reads with MiXCR, one entry per CDR3 protein. The sample lists over 700,000 distinct CDR3 sequences, roughly 20% seen once, with 15% to 20% in the top ten. The V gene lost 6 bases and the J gene lost 0 bases, with 24 bases spanning the gap. CDR1 SQVTM and CDR2 ANQGSEA come from the germline V gene. This CDR3 has 18 residues. Specimen: blood, either unsorted or a sorted T cell fraction (not recorded which). This sequence was found in a male donor with ankylosing spondylitis. V and J are TRBV29-1 and TRBJ2-1; tentative D call: TRBD1 (5 bases). CDR3 DNA sequence: TGCAGCGTGACTTGGCAGGGCTCTACATTTTCCTCCTACAATGAGCAGTTCTTC. This translates into CSVTWQGSTFSSYNEQFF.